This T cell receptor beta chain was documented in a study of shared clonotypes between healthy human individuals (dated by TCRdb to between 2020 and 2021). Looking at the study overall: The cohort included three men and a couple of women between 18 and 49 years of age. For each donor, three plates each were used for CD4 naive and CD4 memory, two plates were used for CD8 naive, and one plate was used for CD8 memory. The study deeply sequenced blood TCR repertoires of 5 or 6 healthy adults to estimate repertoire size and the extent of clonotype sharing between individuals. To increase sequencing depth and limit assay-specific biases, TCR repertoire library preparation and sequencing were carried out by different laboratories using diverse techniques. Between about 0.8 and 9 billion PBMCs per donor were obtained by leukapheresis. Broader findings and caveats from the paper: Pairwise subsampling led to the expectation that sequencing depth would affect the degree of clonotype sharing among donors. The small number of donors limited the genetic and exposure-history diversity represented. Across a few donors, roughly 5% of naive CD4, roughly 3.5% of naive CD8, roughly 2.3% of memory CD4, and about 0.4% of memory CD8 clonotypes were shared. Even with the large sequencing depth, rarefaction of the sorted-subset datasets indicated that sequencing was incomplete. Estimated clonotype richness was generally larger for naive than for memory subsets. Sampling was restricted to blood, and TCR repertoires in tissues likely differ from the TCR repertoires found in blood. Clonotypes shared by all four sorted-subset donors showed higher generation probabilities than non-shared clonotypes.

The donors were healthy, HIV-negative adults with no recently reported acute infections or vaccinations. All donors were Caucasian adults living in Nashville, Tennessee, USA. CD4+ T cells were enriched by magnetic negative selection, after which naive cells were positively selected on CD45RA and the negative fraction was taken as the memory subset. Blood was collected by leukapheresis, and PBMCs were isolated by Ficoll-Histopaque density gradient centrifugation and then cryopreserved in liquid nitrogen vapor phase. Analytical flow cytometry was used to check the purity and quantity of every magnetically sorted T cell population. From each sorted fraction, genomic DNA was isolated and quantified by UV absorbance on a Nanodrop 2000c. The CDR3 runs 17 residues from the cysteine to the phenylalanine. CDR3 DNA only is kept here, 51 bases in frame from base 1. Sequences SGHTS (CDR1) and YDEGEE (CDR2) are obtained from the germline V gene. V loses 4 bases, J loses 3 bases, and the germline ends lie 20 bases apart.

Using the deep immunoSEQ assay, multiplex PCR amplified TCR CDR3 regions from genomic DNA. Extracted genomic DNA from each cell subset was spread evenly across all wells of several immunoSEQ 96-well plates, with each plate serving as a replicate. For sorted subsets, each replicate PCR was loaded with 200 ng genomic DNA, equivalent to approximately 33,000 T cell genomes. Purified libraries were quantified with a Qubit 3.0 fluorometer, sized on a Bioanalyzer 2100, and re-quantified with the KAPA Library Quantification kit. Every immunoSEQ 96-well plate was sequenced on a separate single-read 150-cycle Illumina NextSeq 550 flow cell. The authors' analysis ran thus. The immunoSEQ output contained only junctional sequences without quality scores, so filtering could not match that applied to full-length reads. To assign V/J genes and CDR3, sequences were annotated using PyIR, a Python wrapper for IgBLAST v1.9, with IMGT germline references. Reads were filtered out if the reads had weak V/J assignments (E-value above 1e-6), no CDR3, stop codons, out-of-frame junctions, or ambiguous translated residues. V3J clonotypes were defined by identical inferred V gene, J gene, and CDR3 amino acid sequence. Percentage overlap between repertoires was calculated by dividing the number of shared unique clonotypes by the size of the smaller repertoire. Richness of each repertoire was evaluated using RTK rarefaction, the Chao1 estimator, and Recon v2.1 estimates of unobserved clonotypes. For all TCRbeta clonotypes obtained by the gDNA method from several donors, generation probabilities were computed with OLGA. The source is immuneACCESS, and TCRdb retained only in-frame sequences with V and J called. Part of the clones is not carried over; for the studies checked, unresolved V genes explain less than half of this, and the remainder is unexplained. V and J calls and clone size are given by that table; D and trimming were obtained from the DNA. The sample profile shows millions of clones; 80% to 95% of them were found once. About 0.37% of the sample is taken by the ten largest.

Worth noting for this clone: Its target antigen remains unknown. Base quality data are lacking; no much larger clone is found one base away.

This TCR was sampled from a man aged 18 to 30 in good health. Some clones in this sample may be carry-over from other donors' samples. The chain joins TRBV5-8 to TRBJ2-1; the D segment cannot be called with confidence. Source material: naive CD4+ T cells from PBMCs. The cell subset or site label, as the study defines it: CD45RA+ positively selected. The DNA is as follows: TGTGCCAGCAGCAGAGCTGTGGCAGCCTTTCTCTACAATGAGCAGTTCTTC. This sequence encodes CASSRAVAAFLYNEQFF.